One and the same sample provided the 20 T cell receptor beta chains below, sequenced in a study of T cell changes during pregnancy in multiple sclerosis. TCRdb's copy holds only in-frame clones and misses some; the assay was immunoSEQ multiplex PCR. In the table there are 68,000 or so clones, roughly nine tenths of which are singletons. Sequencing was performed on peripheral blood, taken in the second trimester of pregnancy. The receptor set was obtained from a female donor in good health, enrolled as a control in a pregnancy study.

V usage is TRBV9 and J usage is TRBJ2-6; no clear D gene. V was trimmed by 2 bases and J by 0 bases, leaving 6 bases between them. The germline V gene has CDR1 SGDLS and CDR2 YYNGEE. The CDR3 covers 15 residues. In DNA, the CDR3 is TGTGCCAGCAGCGTGAGTGGCTCTGGGGCCAACGTCCTGACTTTC. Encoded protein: CASSVSGSGANVLTF.

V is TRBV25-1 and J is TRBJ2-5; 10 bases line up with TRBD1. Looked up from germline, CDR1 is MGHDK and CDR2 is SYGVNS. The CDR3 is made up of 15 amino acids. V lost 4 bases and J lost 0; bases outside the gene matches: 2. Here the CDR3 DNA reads TGTGCCAGCAGTGCCGGGACAGGGGACCAAGAGACCCAGTACTTC. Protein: CASSAGTGDQETQYF.

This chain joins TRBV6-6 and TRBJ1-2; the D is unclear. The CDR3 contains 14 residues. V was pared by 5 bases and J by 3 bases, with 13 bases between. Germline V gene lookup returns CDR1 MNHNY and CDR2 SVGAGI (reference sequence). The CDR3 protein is CASSTKPGYYGYTF. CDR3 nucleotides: TGTGCCAGCAGTACGAAACCCGGGTACTATGGCTACACCTTC.

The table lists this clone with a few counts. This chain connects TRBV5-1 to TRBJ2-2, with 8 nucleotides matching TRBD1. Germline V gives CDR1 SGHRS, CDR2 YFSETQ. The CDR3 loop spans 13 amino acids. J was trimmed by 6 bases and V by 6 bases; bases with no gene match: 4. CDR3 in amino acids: CASTRQGSGELFF. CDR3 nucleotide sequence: TGCGCCAGCACCAGACAGGGGTCCGGGGAGCTGTTTTTT.

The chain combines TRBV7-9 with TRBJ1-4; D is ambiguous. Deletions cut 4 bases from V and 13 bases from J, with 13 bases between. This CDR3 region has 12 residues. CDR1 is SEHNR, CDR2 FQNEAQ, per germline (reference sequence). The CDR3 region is CASSSDRERLFF. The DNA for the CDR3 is TGTGCCAGCAGCTCCGACCGGGAACGACTGTTTTTT.

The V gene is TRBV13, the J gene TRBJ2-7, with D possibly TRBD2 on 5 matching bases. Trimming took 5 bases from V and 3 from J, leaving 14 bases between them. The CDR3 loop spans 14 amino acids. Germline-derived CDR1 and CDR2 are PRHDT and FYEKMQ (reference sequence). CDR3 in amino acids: CASSPRTHFYEQYF. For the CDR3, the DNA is TGTGCCAGCAGCCCCCGGACTCACTTCTACGAGCAGTACTTC.

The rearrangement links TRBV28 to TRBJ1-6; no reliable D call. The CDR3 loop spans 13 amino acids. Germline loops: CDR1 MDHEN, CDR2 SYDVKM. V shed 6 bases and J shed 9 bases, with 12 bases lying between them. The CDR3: CASREASPSPLHF. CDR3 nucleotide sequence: TGTGCCAGCAGGGAGGCCTCTCCTTCACCCCTCCACTTT.

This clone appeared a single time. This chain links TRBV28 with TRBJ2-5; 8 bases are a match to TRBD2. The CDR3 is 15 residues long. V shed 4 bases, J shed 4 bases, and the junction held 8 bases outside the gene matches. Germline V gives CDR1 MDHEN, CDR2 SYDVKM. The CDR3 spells CASSYPTGGGETQYF. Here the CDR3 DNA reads TGTGCCAGCAGTTACCCTACGGGAGGGGGAGAGACCCAGTACTTC. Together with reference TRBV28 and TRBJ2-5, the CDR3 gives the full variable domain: DVKVTQSSRYLVKRTGEKVFLECVQDMDHENMFWYRQDPGLGLRLIYFSYDVKMKEKGDIPEGYSVSREKKERFSLILESASTNQTSMYLCASSYPTGGGETQYFGPGTRLLVL.

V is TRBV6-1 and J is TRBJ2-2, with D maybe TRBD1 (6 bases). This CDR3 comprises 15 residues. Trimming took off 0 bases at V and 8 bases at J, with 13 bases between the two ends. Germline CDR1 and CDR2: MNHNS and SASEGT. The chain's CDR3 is CASSEADKGVGELFF. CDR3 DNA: TGTGCCAGCAGTGAAGCCGATAAGGGGGTAGGGGAGCTGTTTTTT.

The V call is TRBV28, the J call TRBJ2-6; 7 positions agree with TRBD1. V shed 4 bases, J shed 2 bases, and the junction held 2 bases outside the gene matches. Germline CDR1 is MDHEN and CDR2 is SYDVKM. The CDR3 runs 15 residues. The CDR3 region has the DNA TGTGCCAGCAGTTCCGGGACAGCTGGGGCCAACGTCCTGACTTTC. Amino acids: CASSSGTAGANVLTF.

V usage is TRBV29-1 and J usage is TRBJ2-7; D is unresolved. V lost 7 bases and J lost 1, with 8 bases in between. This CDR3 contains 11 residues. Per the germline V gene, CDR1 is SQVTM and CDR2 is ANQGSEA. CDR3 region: CSGVESYEQYF. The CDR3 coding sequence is TGCAGCGGGGTGGAGTCCTACGAGCAGTACTTC.

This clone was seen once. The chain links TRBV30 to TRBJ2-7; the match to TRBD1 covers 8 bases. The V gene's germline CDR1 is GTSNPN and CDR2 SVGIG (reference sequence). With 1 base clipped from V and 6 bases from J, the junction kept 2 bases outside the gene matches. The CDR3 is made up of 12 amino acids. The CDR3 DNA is TGTGCCTGGAGTGCAGGGGGCCTCGAGCAGTACTTC. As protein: CAWSAGGLEQYF.

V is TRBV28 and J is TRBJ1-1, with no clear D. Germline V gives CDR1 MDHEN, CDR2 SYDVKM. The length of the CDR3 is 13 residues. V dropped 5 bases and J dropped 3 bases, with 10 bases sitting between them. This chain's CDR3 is CASSPGPYTEAFF. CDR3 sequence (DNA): TGTGCCAGCAGTCCGGGTCCCTACACTGAAGCTTTCTTT.

CDR3 region: CASKLSEGIAGELFF. The CDR3 DNA reads as TGTGCCAGCAAACTATCAGAGGGAATCGCCGGGGAGCTGTTTTTT. V is TRBV28 and J is TRBJ2-2; tentative D call: TRBD2 (5 bases). Per germline, CDR1 MDHEN and CDR2 SYDVKM. CDR3 length: 15 amino acids. V gave up 7 bases and J gave up 6 bases, with 18 bases separating them. Supplemented by reference TRBV28 and TRBJ2-2, the full variable domain reads DVKVTQSSRYLVKRTGEKVFLECVQDMDHENMFWYRQDPGLGLRLIYFSYDVKMKEKGDIPEGYSVSREKKERFSLILESASTNQTSMYLCASKLSEGIAGELFFGEGSRLTVL.

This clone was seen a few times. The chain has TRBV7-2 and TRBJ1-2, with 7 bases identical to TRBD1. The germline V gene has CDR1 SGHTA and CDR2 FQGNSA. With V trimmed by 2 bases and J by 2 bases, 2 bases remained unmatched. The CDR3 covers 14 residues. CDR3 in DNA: TGTGCCAGCAGCTTATCACAGGGGAACTATGGCTACACCTTC. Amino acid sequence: CASSLSQGNYGYTF.

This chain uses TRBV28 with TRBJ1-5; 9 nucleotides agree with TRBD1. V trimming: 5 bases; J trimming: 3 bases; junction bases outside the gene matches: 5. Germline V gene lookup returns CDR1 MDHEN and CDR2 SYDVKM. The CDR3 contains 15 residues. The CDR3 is CASSPGQGNNQPQHF. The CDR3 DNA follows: TGTGCCAGCAGTCCGGGACAGGGTAACAATCAGCCCCAGCATTTT.

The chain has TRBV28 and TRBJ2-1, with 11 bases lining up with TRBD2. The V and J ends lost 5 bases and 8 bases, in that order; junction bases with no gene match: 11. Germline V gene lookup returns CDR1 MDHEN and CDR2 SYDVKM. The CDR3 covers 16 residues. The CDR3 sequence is CASSAGGLAGGYEQFF. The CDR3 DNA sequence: TGTGCCAGCAGTGCTGGCGGGCTAGCGGGAGGATATGAGCAGTTCTTC.

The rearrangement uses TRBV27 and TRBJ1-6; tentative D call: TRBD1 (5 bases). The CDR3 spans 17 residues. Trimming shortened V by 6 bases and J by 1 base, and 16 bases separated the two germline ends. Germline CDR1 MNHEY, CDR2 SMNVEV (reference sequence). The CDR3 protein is CASSGGKAGSYNSPLHF. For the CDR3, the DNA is TGTGCCAGCAGCGGGGGAAAGGCAGGGTCCTATAATTCACCCCTCCACTTT.

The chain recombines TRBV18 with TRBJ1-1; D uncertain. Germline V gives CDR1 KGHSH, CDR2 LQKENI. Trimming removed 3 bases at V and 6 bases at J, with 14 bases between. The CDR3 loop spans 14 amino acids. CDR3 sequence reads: CASSPSMGAPEAFF. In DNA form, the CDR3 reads TGTGCCAGCTCACCCTCGATGGGCGCTCCTGAAGCTTTCTTT.

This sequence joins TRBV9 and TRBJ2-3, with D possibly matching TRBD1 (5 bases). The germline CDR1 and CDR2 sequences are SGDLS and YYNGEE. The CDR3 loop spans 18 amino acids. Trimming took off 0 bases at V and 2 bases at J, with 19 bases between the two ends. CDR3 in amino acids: CASSVEGSGIGYTDTQYF. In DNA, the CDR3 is TGTGCCAGCAGCGTAGAAGGATCAGGGATTGGGTACACAGATACGCAGTATTTT.